Each of the 20 T cell receptor beta chains below was sequenced from the same sample in a study of T cells in Graves' hyperthyroidism and ophthalmopathy. Amplification yielded TCR beta CDR3 regions, with RNA transcripts as the source. The HTBI primer set drove a first-round RT-PCR of the TCR CDR3. TCRdb redid the calling of the multiplex PCR reads with MiXCR, one entry per CDR3 protein. Here the sample spans around 350,000 distinct CDR3 sequences, 15% to 20% being singletons. Specimen: blood. These receptors came from a woman in her twenties or thirties with Graves' hyperthyroidism that later progressed to Graves' ophthalmopathy.

This clonotype was detected ten times or more. This chain connects TRBV6-5 to TRBJ1-1; TRBD1 matches at 9 bases. The trim removed 2 bases at V and 4 bases at J, leaving 5 bases unmatched. This CDR3 is built from 15 residues. CDR1 is MNHEY, CDR2 SVGAGI, per germline. CDR3 region: CASSYRDRAPTEAFF. Here the CDR3 DNA reads TGTGCCAGCAGTTACCGGGACAGGGCTCCCACTGAAGCTTTCTTT.

Ten or more counts support this clonotype. The chain is built from TRBV3-1 and TRBJ2-5; tentatively, D is TRBD1 (5 bases). This CDR3 spans 13 amino acids. Trimming left V 2 bases short and J 5 bases short, with 9 bases between. The germline V gene encodes CDR1 LGHDT and CDR2 YNNKEL (reference sequence). CDR3 nucleotides: TGTGCCAGCAGCCAACAGGGCCTTGAGACCCAGTACTTC. Protein: CASSQQGLETQYF.

The gene calls are TRBV9 and TRBJ2-3, with 11 nucleotides matching TRBD2. CDR3 length: 17 amino acids. The germline gives CDR1 SGDLS, CDR2 YYNGEE. J was trimmed by 6 bases and V by 4 bases; bases with no gene match: 13. CDR3: CASSQEGLAGGMDTQYF. CDR3 DNA sequence: TGTGCCAGCAGCCAGGAAGGGCTAGCGGGAGGAATGGATACGCAGTATTTT. Full variable domain (remainder filled in from reference TRBV9 and TRBJ2-3): DSGVTQTPKHLITATGQRVTLRCSPRSGDLSVYWYQQSLDQGLQFLIQYYNGEERAKGNILERFSAQQFPDLHSELNLSSLELGDSALYFCASSQEGLAGGMDTQYFGPGTRLTVL.

This clonotype was seen a handful of times. V is TRBV4-2 and J is TRBJ2-7; 7 bases are shared with TRBD1. After removal of 7 bases from V and 2 bases from J, the junction contained 11 bases not matched to a gene. CDR1 LGHNA and CDR2 YNFKEQ come from the germline V gene. There are 15 residues in the CDR3. The CDR3 loop reads CASTEGTVGAYEQYF. CDR3 bases: TGTGCCAGCACCGAGGGGACAGTGGGCGCCTACGAGCAGTACTTC.

The chain couples TRBV20-1 to TRBJ2-1, with D perhaps TRBD2 (5 bases). V lost 4 bases, J lost 3 bases, and 19 bases lay in between. CDR1 and CDR2 from the germline V gene are DFQATT and SNEGSKA (reference sequence). CDR3 length equals 16 residues. CDR3 protein: CSATLRPSTFYNEQFF. In DNA, the CDR3 is TGCAGTGCTACCTTGAGGCCTAGCACTTTCTACAATGAGCAGTTCTTC.

This clonotype was counted many times. This chain uses TRBV20-1 with TRBJ2-1; TRBD2 matches at 10 bases. The CDR3 spans 15 residues. V trimming: 5 bases; J trimming: 8 bases; junction bases outside the gene matches: 12. Germline V gene sequence: CDR1 DFQATT, CDR2 SNEGSKA (reference sequence). This CDR3 is CSAGYYSGGVDEQFF. The CDR3 DNA sequence: TGCAGTGCTGGATACTACAGCGGGGGGGTTGATGAGCAGTTCTTC.

The rearrangement uses TRBV10-3 and TRBJ2-7; D might be TRBD1 or TRBD2, each matching 5 bases. The DNA end favors TRBJ2-1, so the J call may be wrong. The CDR3 consists of 14 residues. Germline V gives CDR1 ENHRY, CDR2 SYGVKD. CDR3 loop: CAISIRDDSYEQFF. The CDR3 bases are TGTGCCATCAGCATCCGGGACGACTCCTACGAGCAGTTCTTC.

This clonotype has at least ten counts. The rearrangement joins TRBV25-1 to TRBJ2-7; 7 nucleotides agree with TRBD2. The CDR3 consists of 14 residues. V gave up 6 bases and J gave up 1 base; unmatched junction bases: 6. Germline CDR1 MGHDK, CDR2 SYGVNS. CDR3 region: CASSGAGISYEQYF. CDR3 nucleotide sequence: TGTGCCAGCAGCGGAGCGGGAATATCCTACGAGCAGTACTTC.

In its sample, this clonotype was seen many times. This chain uses TRBV25-1 with TRBJ1-2, with D possibly being TRBD1 (6 bases). Germline loops: CDR1 MGHDK, CDR2 SYGVNS. This CDR3 region has 15 residues. V lost 1 base, J lost 8 bases, and 17 bases lay in between. As DNA, the CDR3 is TGTGCCAGCAGTGAATGGCAGGGGCTACCGGGGGGCTACACCTTC. Its protein product is CASSEWQGLPGGYTF.

This chain uses TRBV5-6 with TRBJ2-2; 12 bases map to TRBD2. Per the germline V gene, CDR1 is SGHDT and CDR2 is YYEEEE. The V gene end was trimmed by 4 bases and the J gene end by 4 bases; junction bases not matched to a gene: 11. The CDR3 is 18 amino acids. Here the CDR3 reads CASSGRTSGARGTGELFF. Written as DNA, the CDR3 is TGTGCCAGCAGCGGGCGGACTAGCGGGGCCCGGGGCACCGGGGAGCTGTTTTTT.

This clonotype was seen ten or more times. V usage is TRBV20-1 and J usage is TRBJ2-1; D could derive from TRBD1 or TRBD2 (6 bases each). In germline, CDR1 is DFQATT, CDR2 SNEGSKA (reference sequence). Between the trimmed V and J ends, which lost 6 bases and 0 bases, there was a span of 21 bases. This CDR3 comprises 17 residues. In DNA form, the CDR3 reads TGCAGTGCGGGGAGGACAGCAGACTTCAGCTCCTACAATGAGCAGTTCTTC. Translating it yields CSAGRTADFSSYNEQFF.

Note on this clonotype: A much bigger clone sits one base away, suggesting this may be a read error. This chain uses TRBV5-1 with TRBJ2-1; D perhaps matches TRBD2 (5 bases). This CDR3 contains 13 residues. CDR1 SGHRS and CDR2 YFSETQ come from the germline V gene. Trimming removed 2 bases at V and 8 bases at J, with 11 bases between. CDR3 loop: CASSLRAEDEQFF. As DNA, the CDR3 is TGCGCCAGCAGCTTAAGAGCGGAAGATGAGCAGTTCTTC.

This clonotype was seen at least ten times. J is TRBJ2-7 and V is TRBV28; 11 nucleotides align to TRBD2. CDR1 and CDR2 (germline): MDHEN, SYDVKM. CDR3 length: 14 amino acids. Unmatched junction bases numbered 5, after V lost 8 bases and J lost 2 bases. The DNA for the CDR3 is TGTGCCAGCTCAATGACTAGCGGGACCTACGAGCAGTACTTC. Protein sequence: CASSMTSGTYEQYF.

The V call is TRBV29-1, the J call TRBJ2-2; D remains ambiguous. The CDR3 sequence is 12 residues long. The V gene lost 4 bases and the J gene lost 6 bases, with 9 bases spanning the gap. Germline V gene data show CDR1 as SQVTM and CDR2 as ANQGSEA. The CDR3 bases are TGCAGCGTTGTATATTTTCCCGGGGAGCTGTTTTTT. It specifies CSVVYFPGELFF.

This clonotype was recorded many times. The J gene is TRBJ1-2, the V gene TRBV3-1; TRBD1 matches 11 bases. This CDR3 spans 14 amino acids. Germline lookup yields CDR1 LGHDT and CDR2 YNNKEL (reference sequence). Germline trimming cut 6 bases from V and 5 bases from J; bases unmatched to any gene: 5. This CDR3 is CASSGTGGEYGYTF. CDR3 bases: TGTGCCAGCAGTGGGACAGGGGGGGAATATGGCTACACCTTC.

J is TRBJ1-5 and V is TRBV5-1; the match to TRBD1 covers 12 bases. Germline loops: CDR1 SGHRS, CDR2 YFSETQ. V lost 3 bases, J lost 5 bases, and 3 bases stayed unmatched. The CDR3 contains 15 residues. CDR3 sequence reads: CASSWGQGADQPQHF. Here the CDR3 DNA reads TGCGCCAGCAGCTGGGGACAGGGGGCCGATCAGCCCCAGCATTTT.

This clonotype was observed a handful of times. The rearrangement uses TRBV28 and TRBJ2-7; TRBD1 aligns across 9 bases. The CDR3 loop spans 17 amino acids. Germline assignment: CDR1 MDHEN and CDR2 SYDVKM. V gave up 4 bases and J gave up 2 bases; unmatched junction bases: 12. DNA of the CDR3: TGTGCCAGCAGTTCTATATCCCCCGGGACAGGGACCTACGAGCAGTACTTC. Its protein product is CASSSISPGTGTYEQYF.

This clonotype was detected many times. The chain joins TRBV2 to TRBJ1-5; D is ambiguous. Trimming removed 5 bases from V and 0 bases from J, with 11 bases in between. There are 15 residues in the CDR3. Germline V gene lookup returns CDR1 SNHLY and CDR2 FYNNEI. CDR3 loop: CASSQGRDSNQPQHF. The CDR3 DNA reads TGTGCCAGCAGTCAAGGACGGGATAGCAATCAGCCCCAGCATTTT.

This clonotype was seen only a few times. The rearrangement uses TRBV28 and TRBJ1-1; perhaps TRBD1 as D (5 bases). Germline V lookup: CDR1 MDHEN, CDR2 SYDVKM. This CDR3 spans 14 amino acids. Trimming took off 6 bases at V and 1 base at J, with 12 bases between the two ends. CDR3 in DNA: TGTGCCAGCAGCCATCGGGGGAGGAACACTGAAGCTTTCTTT. Translated, it gives CASSHRGRNTEAFF.

In its sample, this clonotype was seen many times. The chain has TRBV2 and TRBJ2-3; 10 bases are shared with TRBD1. CDR3 size: 16 residues. Per germline, CDR1 SNHLY and CDR2 FYNNEI. V dropped 3 bases and J dropped 0; count of bases not matched to a gene: 3. Here the CDR3 reads CASSERQGASTDTQYF. In DNA form, the CDR3 reads TGTGCCAGCAGTGAGCGACAGGGGGCCAGCACAGATACGCAGTATTTT.